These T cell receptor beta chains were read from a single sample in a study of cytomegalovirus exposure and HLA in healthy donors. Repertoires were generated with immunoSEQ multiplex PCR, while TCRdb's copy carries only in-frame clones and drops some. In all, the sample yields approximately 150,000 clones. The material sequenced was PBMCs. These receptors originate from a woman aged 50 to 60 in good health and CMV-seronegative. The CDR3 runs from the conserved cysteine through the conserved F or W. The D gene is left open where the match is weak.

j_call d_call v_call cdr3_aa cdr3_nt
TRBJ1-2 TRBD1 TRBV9 CASSYAPGQGKYGYTF TGTGCCAGCAGCTACGCTCCGGGACAGGGAAAGTACGGCTACACCTTC
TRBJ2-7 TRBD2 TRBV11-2 CASSPRTSGIIEDF TGTGCCAGCAGCCCTCGGACTAGCGGGATCATAGAGGACTTC
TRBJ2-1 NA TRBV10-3 CAISEGRGDEQFF TGTGCCATCAGTGAGGGCAGGGGGGATGAGCAGTTCTTC
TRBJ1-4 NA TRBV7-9 CASSLSVEKLFF TGTGCCAGCAGCTTATCGGTTGAAAAACTGTTTTTT
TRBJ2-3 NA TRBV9 CASSVPLTGTDTQYF TGTGCCAGCAGCGTACCCCTGACAGGCACAGATACGCAGTATTTT
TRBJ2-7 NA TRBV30 CAWRRFDGEQYF TGTGCCTGGAGGAGGTTTGACGGCGAGCAGTACTTC
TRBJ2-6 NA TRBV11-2 CASSSQGYGANVLTF TGTGCCAGCAGCTCACAGGGTTACGGGGCCAACGTCCTGACTTTC
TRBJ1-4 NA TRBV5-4 CASSLPGQVEKLFF TGTGCCAGCAGCTTGCCGGGACAAGTTGAAAAACTGTTTTTT
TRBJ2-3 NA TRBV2 CASSDRRADTQYF TGTGCCAGCAGTGACCGCAGGGCAGATACGCAGTATTTT
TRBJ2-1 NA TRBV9 CASSVARSEQFF TGTGCCAGCAGCGTCGCTAGGAGTGAGCAGTTCTTC
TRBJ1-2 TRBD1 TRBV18 CASSPNTGGIGYGYTF TGTGCCAGCTCACCAAACACAGGGGGCATCGGCTATGGCTACACCTTC
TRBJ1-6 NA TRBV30 CAWNQGNSPLHF TGTGCCTGGAACCAGGGAAATTCACCCCTCCACTTT
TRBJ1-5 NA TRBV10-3 CAATDSNQPQHF TGTGCCGCTACAGATAGCAATCAGCCCCAGCATTTT
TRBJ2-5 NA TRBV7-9 CASSLGTRQDMGETQYF TGTGCCAGCAGCTTAGGAACCAGACAGGACATGGGGGAGACCCAGTACTTC
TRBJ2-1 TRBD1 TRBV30 CAWSVRTGAYNEQFF TGTGCCTGGAGTGTCAGGACAGGGGCCTACAATGAGCAGTTCTTC
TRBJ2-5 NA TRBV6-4 CASSQTRQETQYF TGTGCCAGCAGTCAAACACGACAAGAGACCCAGTACTTC
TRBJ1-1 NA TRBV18 CASSPSRWTEAFF TGTGCCAGCTCCCCATCCCGGTGGACTGAAGCTTTCTTT
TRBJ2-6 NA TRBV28 CASSQGGAGANVLTF TGTGCCAGCAGTCAAGGGGGGGCTGGGGCCAACGTCCTGACTTTC
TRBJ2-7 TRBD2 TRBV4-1 CASSQEMGLAGDSSYEQYF TGCGCCAGCAGCCAAGAAATGGGACTAGCGGGAGATTCGTCCTACGAGCAGTACTTC